This T cell receptor (beta chain) originates from a study of metastatic and nonmetastatic thyroid tumors. Study information: The comparison covered peripheral blood and tumor or nodule tissue in malignant and benign thyroid patients. General study points: Malignant tumors reportedly showed significantly higher TCR beta diversity than benign nodules in both blood and tumor.

This clone was counted at least ten times. Its antigen is still unknown. Per the original data handling: A classifier of distant metastasis in papillary thyroid cancer was built from CDR3 differences (across clinicopathological groups). TCRdb reprocessed the PCR reads via MiXCR. TCRdb's processing, not the authors' own work, is the source of the V and J calls. The table lists tens of thousands of clones, over 15% of them singletons. All patients were untreated before thyroid surgery. Source material: blood. This receptor was obtained from a female donor with papillary thyroid cancer or a benign thyroid nodule (not recorded which). Some clones in this sample may be carry-over from other donors' samples.

CDR3 amino acids: CASSAHREKLFF. The DNA of the CDR3 is TGTGCCAGCAGCGCTCACCGTGAAAAACTGTTTTTT. This rearrangement joins TRBV5-6 to TRBJ1-4; D remains ambiguous. CDR1 and CDR2 from the germline V gene are SGHDT and YYEEEE. V was shortened by 4 bases and J by 7 bases, with 8 bases between the two germline ends. CDR3 size: 12 residues.